This T cell receptor beta chain stems from a study of CD8 T cells in ankylosing spondylitis. A quantitative 5'-RACE method, one with molecular barcodes, was used to make TCR beta libraries. TCRdb re-derived calls from the 5' RACE reads in MiXCR, one entry per CDR3 protein. The sample holds over 450,000 distinct CDR3 sequences; about an eighth are singletons and the top ten take around 7%. Findings and limits, study-wide: A subset of motif variants has previously been described in the synovial fluid and blood of reactive arthritis. As for the disease-linked clones, they showed a CD8+ phenotype and occurred at relatively low frequencies in peripheral blood. It appeared that ankylosing spondylitis blood was characterized by a TCR beta motif of fewer than 10 highly homologous variants. Disease-linked clones reportedly showed significant enrichment in matched ankylosing spondylitis synovial fluid.

This clonotype has at least ten counts. Its target is unknown. There are 14 residues in the CDR3. V shed 6 bases and J 1 base; nucleotides not matched to a gene: 4. CDR1 and CDR2 (germline): LNHNV, YYDKDF (reference sequence). The TCR was taken from a male donor with ankylosing spondylitis. Sequenced sample: blood, either unsorted or a sorted T cell fraction (not recorded which). The rearrangement joins TRBV15 to TRBJ1-1, with 8 bases identical to TRBD1. The chain's CDR3 is CATRAGGQNTEAFF. CDR3 nucleotides: TGTGCCACCAGAGCAGGGGGCCAGAACACTGAAGCTTTCTTT.